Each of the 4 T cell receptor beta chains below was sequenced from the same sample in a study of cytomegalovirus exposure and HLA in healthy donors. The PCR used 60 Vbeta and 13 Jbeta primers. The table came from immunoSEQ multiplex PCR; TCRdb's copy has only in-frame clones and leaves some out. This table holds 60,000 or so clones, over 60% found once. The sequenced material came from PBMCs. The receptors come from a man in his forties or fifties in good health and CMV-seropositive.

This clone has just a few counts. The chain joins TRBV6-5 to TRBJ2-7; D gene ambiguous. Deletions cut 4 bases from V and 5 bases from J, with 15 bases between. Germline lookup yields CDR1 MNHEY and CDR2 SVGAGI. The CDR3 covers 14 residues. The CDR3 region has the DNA TGTGCCAGCAGTTCCCCCGGAGCGTGGAACGAGCAGTACTTC. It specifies CASSSPGAWNEQYF.

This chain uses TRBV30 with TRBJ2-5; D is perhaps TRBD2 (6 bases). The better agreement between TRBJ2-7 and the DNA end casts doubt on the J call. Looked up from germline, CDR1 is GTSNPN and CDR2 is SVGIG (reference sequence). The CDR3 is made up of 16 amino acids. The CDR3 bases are TGTGCCTGGACCTTGGGGGGTTGGGGAAGCTCCTACGAGCAGTACTTC. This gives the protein CAWTLGGWGSSYEQYF.

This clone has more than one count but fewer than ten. The CDR3 is CAWSHLSFDREDTQYF. CDR3 nucleotides: TGTGCCTGGAGCCATCTATCATTTGACAGGGAGGATACGCAGTATTTT. This rearrangement joins TRBV30 to TRBJ2-3, with 7 bases fitting TRBD1. Germline V CDR1 and CDR2: GTSNPN, SVGIG (reference sequence). The V gene end was trimmed by 3 bases and the J gene end by 6 bases; junction bases not matched to a gene: 15. This CDR3 contains 16 residues.

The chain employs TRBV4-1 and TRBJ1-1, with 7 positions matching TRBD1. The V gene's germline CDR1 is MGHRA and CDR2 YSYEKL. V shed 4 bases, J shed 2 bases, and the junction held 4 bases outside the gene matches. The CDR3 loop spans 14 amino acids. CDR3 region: CASSPRQGNTEAFF. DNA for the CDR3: TGCGCCAGCAGCCCGAGACAGGGAAACACTGAAGCTTTCTTT.